This is a list of T cell receptor beta chains from one sample in a study of blood T cell repertoires in COVID-19. Assay used: immunoSEQ multiplex PCR; TCRdb lists only in-frame clones, some missing. The sample lists about 200,000 clones, 80% occurring once. The sequenced sample consisted of peripheral blood. All receptors derive from a woman in her 70s with acute or convalescent COVID-19. CDR3s include the opening cysteine and the closing phenylalanine or tryptophan. Size values are once, few and many counts, or a class for expanded clones, and some rows have none.

NA	TRBV7-8	TRBJ2-4	CASSSRPGQAANIQYF
NA	TRBV19	TRBJ1-2	CASSTTGGDPGYTF
NA	TRBV27	TRBJ1-1	CASKPGGLLNTEAFF
NA	TRBV14	TRBJ2-1	CASSLYRGVGNEQFF
NA	TRBV19	TRBJ1-5	CASQGSDSNQPQHF
NA	TRBV4-3	TRBJ1-6	CASSQGQNSPLHF
NA	TRBV6-5	TRBJ2-2	CASHRVDTGELFF
NA	TRBV9	TRBJ2-7	CASSVGRGGGYEQYF
NA	TRBV30	TRBJ2-1	CAWSVRAGNEQFF
NA	TRBV29-1	TRBJ1-2	CSVVGYYGYTF
NA	TRBV7-2	TRBJ2-4	CASSLPRAGGDIQYF
NA	TRBV24-1	TRBJ2-1	CATRATGGAGYNEQFF
many	TRBV5-1	TRBJ1-1	CASSLVWATVNTEAFF
NA	TRBV6-6	TRBJ1-3	CASSSVLSGNTIYF
NA	TRBV24-1	TRBJ2-2	CATSDLVAGDNTGELFF
once	TRBV7-2	TRBJ1-1	CASSPPAGGLRNTEAFF
NA	TRBV7-2	TRBJ2-5	CASSLGMGQLQETQYF
NA	TRBV4-3	TRBJ1-6	CASSQVIPSGRAGGPPLHF
NA	TRBV11-2	TRBJ2-7	CASRATNEQYF
NA	TRBV18	TRBJ2-7	CASSLETGTSGVYEQYF
NA	TRBV3-1/TRBV3-2	TRBJ1-6	CASSQDLESHAHGSPLHF
NA	TRBV7-8	TRBJ2-5	CASSLPLSGGAKETQYF
few	TRBV27	TRBJ1-2	CASSLGRGVGYGYTF
NA	TRBV6-5	TRBJ2-1	CASRPRDNTYNEQFF
NA	TRBV5-1	TRBJ1-1	CASSQGYNTEAFF
NA	TRBV6-5	TRBJ1-4	CASLRGGPNEKLFF
NA	TRBV9	TRBJ2-3	CASSVGGVYTDTQYF
NA	TRBV4-2	TRBJ2-5	CASSQTSGGEETQYF
NA	TRBV6-6	TRBJ1-6	CATGQQYNSPLHF
NA	TRBV12-3/TRBV12-4	TRBJ2-5	CASTRQGAETQYF
few	TRBV7-8	TRBJ2-5	CASSEGTVQETQYF
NA	TRBV30	TRBJ1-3	CAWSVSLGNTIYF
NA	TRBV7-2	TRBJ2-5	CASSLSGGWETQYF
NA	TRBV29-1	TRBJ2-5	CSVGTGGETQYF
NA	TRBV4-2	TRBJ1-5	CASSQQGDQPQHF
NA	TRBV7-2	TRBJ2-1	CASSLIRNNEQFF
NA	TRBV28	TRBJ1-1	CASRQPGYTEAFF
NA	TRBV5-4	TRBJ2-6	CASSSVNAGANVLTF
few	TRBV2	TRBJ2-3	CASSGLAGGSGTQYF
NA	TRBV11-2	TRBJ2-7	CASSTQGGEQYF
NA	TRBV18	TRBJ2-5	CASSPDRQETQYF
NA	TRBV11-2	TRBJ2-1	CASSLDLSLAGNNEQFF
NA	TRBV2	TRBJ2-7	CASKGDSPYEQYF
NA	TRBV2	TRBJ2-5	CASRAAGGAETQYF
NA	TRBV3-1/TRBV3-2	TRBJ2-2	CASSQGRITGGELFF
NA	TRBV15	TRBJ2-5	CATSRSLGQGQETQYF
NA	TRBV24-1	TRBJ2-5	CATSGGPLETQYF
NA	TRBV4-2	TRBJ2-1	CASSQDRGSGGSDQFF